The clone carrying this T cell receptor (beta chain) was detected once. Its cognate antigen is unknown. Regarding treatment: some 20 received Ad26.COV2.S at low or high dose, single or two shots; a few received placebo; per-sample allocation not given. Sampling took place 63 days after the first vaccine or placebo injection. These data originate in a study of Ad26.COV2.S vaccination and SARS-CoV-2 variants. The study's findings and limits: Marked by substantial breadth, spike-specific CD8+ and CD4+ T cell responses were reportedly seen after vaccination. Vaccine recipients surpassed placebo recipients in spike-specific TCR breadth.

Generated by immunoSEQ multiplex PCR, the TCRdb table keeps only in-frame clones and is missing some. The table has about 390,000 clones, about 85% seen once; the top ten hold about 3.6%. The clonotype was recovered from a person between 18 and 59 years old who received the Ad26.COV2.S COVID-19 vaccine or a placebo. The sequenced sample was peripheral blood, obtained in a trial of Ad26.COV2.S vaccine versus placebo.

CDR3 amino acids: CASSDPGHRNTEAFF. The CDR3 nucleotides read TGTGCCAGCAGTGATCCAGGGCACAGGAACACTGAAGCTTTCTTT. The rearrangement joins TRBV2 to TRBJ1-1; D might be TRBD1 (5 bases). V was cut by 3 bases and J by 1 base, with 12 bases left in between. Germline V gene data show CDR1 as SNHLY and CDR2 as FYNNEI. The CDR3 is 15 residues long.